Following are 21 T cell receptor beta chains from one sample sequenced in a study of T cell repertoires in cytomegalovirus infection. TCRdb passed the reads through MiXCR, listing each CDR3 protein once. The profile shows about 530,000 distinct CDR3 sequences, more than 20% of them singletons. Sequenced input: PBMCs. The receptors originated from a human donor in good health (CMV status not recorded). Some clones in this sample may be carry-over from other donors' samples.

This clonotype appeared many times. The CDR3, as DNA: TGTGCCAGCACCCTTCGGACAGGTAGCAATCAGCCCCAGCATTTT. Its translation is CASTLRTGSNQPQHF. This chain uses TRBV7-2 with TRBJ1-5, with 7 bases that match TRBD1. Germline CDR1 is SGHTA and CDR2 is FQGNSA. Trimming took 7 bases from V and 0 from J; bases not matched to a gene: 6. CDR3 size: 15 residues.

Ten or more counts support this clonotype. The V gene is TRBV6-2 or TRBV6-3, the J gene TRBJ2-7; D not certain. Germline V gene data show CDR1 as MNHEY and CDR2 as SVGEGT. The CDR3 sequence is 13 residues long. V gave up 3 bases and J gave up 2 bases, with 8 bases separating them. This chain's CDR3 is CASSYAEAYEQYV. In DNA form, the CDR3 reads TGTGCCAGCAGTTATGCGGAAGCCTACGAGCAGTACGTC.

The chain combines TRBV6-6 with TRBJ2-4; 7 nucleotides match TRBD2. The CDR3 sequence is 18 residues long. The germline CDR1 and CDR2 sequences are MNHNY and SVGAGI (reference sequence). J lost 1 base, V lost 2 bases, and 11 bases had no gene match. The CDR3 nucleotides are TGTGCCAGCAGTTACAAGGGGACTATTTCATTGGCCAAAAACATTCAGTACTTC. Amino acids: CASSYKGTISLAKNIQYF.

This clonotype was detected ten times or more. The chain employs TRBV7-9 and TRBJ1-1; 7 bases map to TRBD1. Looked up from germline, CDR1 is SEHNR and CDR2 is FQNEAQ (reference sequence). V lost 5 bases, J lost 6 bases, and 6 bases stayed unmatched. The CDR3 spans 13 residues. CDR3 nucleotides: TGTGCCAGCAGCCTAACCCAGGGGGCTGAAGCTTTCTTT. This gives the protein CASSLTQGAEAFF.

This clonotype appeared many times. V is TRBV7-2 and J is TRBJ1-2; D might be TRBD1 (6 bases). V was pared by 3 bases and J by 4 bases, with 12 bases between. The CDR3 sequence is 14 residues long. CDR1 SGHTA and CDR2 FQGNSA come from the germline V gene. The CDR3 spells CASSLPPDSYGYTF. The CDR3 coding sequence is TGTGCCAGCAGCTTGCCTCCGGACAGCTATGGCTACACCTTC.

This clonotype was picked up many times. The V gene is TRBV7-2, the J gene TRBJ2-3; 9 bases line up with TRBD2. Per germline, CDR1 SGHTA and CDR2 FQGNSA. The CDR3 covers 16 residues. Trimming cost V 8 bases and J 2 bases; bases outside gene matches: 11. The CDR3 spells CASARRVAGVTDTQYF. The CDR3 nucleotides are TGTGCCAGCGCTAGGAGAGTAGCGGGGGTCACAGATACGCAGTATTTT.

This clonotype was seen a single time. This sequence joins TRBV20-1 and TRBJ2-7; 14 bases line up with TRBD2. The CDR3 totals 16 residues. Germline CDR1 and CDR2: DFQATT and SNEGSKA (reference sequence). V shed 6 bases, J shed 0 bases, and the junction held 7 bases outside the gene matches. The CDR3 DNA reads as TGCAGTGCCCGAGGGACTAGCGGGGGAAGCTCCTACGAGCAGTACTTC. This encodes CSARGTSGGSSYEQYF.

This clonotype has at least ten counts. CDR3 nucleotides: TGTGCCAGCAGCTTAGGACAGGGGTATGAAAAACTGTTTTTT. It codes for CASSLGQGYEKLFF. This chain connects TRBV7-6 to TRBJ1-4, with TRBD1 matching over 8 bases. Trimming at V came to 1 base and at J to 6 bases, leaving 1 base not matched to a gene. CDR3 size: 14 residues. Germline V gene data show CDR1 as SGHVS and CDR2 as FNYEAQ.

A remark on this clonotype: At one end, the junction sequence differs from germline, possibly due to a read error. V and J are TRBV6-1 and TRBJ1-2; 12 bases match TRBD1. This CDR3 is 17 amino acids long. Per the germline V gene, CDR1 is MNHNS and CDR2 is SASEGT. CDR3 in DNA: TGTGCCGGCTGGAGGGACAGGGGGCTCCCCCCTAACTATCGCTACACCTTC. This encodes CAGWRDRGLPPNYRYTF.

This clonotype was seen a handful of times. V gene TRBV7-2 combines with J gene TRBJ2-7; no definite D call. CDR1 SGHTA and CDR2 FQGNSA come from the germline V gene. The germline V and J ends were trimmed by 4 bases and 4 bases, with 14 bases remaining between them. This CDR3 is built from 14 residues. CDR3 region: CASSSRWSRYEQYF. CDR3 DNA: TGTGCCAGCAGCTCGCGGTGGTCCCGGTACGAGCAGTACTTC.

J is TRBJ2-7 and V is TRBV4-2; 10 bases match TRBD2. Germline V lookup: CDR1 LGHNA, CDR2 YNFKEQ. Trimming cost V 4 bases and J 4 bases; bases outside gene matches: 13. The CDR3 contains 17 residues. The CDR3 DNA is TGTGCCAGCAGCCCATCGGGATCTAGCGGGAGTAAATACGAGCAGTACTTC. Its translation: CASSPSGSSGSKYEQYF.

This clonotype was observed a handful of times. The chain combines TRBV7-9 with TRBJ2-1; 9 positions match TRBD2. The CDR3 spans 17 residues. The V gene's germline CDR1 is SEHNR and CDR2 FQNEAQ (reference sequence). The trim removed 0 bases at V and 7 bases at J, leaving 10 bases unmatched. The CDR3 is CASSLAQGLAGRNEQFF. The CDR3 nucleotides read TGTGCCAGCAGCTTAGCGCAAGGGCTAGCGGGACGGAATGAGCAGTTCTTC.

V gene TRBV19 combines with J gene TRBJ2-3; 8 bases line up with TRBD2. The V gene's germline CDR1 is LNHDA and CDR2 SQIVND (reference sequence). Trimming cost V 5 bases and J 7 bases; bases outside gene matches: 8. This CDR3 has 14 amino acids. CDR3 in amino acids: CASSARAGANTQYF. The CDR3 coding sequence is TGTGCCAGTAGTGCTAGAGCGGGAGCGAATACGCAGTATTTT.

The gene calls are TRBV11-2 and TRBJ2-1; TRBD2 aligns across 7 bases. Germline V CDR1 and CDR2: SGHAT, FQNNGV. The V and J ends lost 3 bases and 2 bases, in that order; junction bases with no gene match: 4. The CDR3 covers 15 residues. CDR3 sequence reads: CASSLGTTTYNEQFF. Written as DNA, the CDR3 is TGTGCCAGCAGCTTGGGGACTACCACCTACAATGAGCAGTTCTTC.

The chain combines TRBV7-8 with TRBJ2-5; D perhaps matches TRBD1 (6 bases). CDR3 length: 13 residues. The germline gives CDR1 SGHVS, CDR2 FQNEAQ. Between the trimmed V and J ends, which lost 4 bases and 6 bases, there was a span of 12 bases. This CDR3 reads CASSSGEAKTQYF. The CDR3 DNA reads as TGTGCCAGCAGCTCAGGGGAAGCGAAGACCCAGTACTTC.

This clonotype has a count of ten or more. The chain carries TRBV27 and TRBJ2-1; D gene ambiguous. This CDR3 is built from 15 residues. With 5 bases removed from V and 0 bases from J, the gap between germline ends came to 11 bases. Germline V CDR1 and CDR2: MNHEY, SMNVEV (reference sequence). CDR3 protein: CASSSEFSSYNEQFF. The CDR3 DNA follows: TGTGCCAGCAGTAGCGAGTTTAGCTCCTACAATGAGCAGTTCTTC.

In its sample, this clonotype was seen once. This chain links TRBV19 with TRBJ1-5; D might be TRBD1 (5 bases). CDR3 length equals 15 residues. The germline CDR1 and CDR2 sequences are LNHDA and SQIVND (reference sequence). The V gene lost 4 bases and the J gene lost 0 bases, with 10 bases spanning the gap. The CDR3 sequence: CASSKTVLSNQPQHF. CDR3 coding DNA: TGTGCCAGTAGTAAGACAGTCCTTAGCAATCAGCCCCAGCATTTT.

This clonotype was found a few times. The chain employs TRBV28 and TRBJ1-5; TRBD1 might be the D (6 bases). The germline V and J ends were trimmed by 5 bases and 8 bases, with 10 bases remaining between them. Germline values: CDR1 MDHEN, CDR2 SYDVKM. The CDR3 is 12 amino acids. The CDR3 nucleotides read TGTGCCAGCAGTATACAGGGTAAGCCCCAGCATTTT. The encoded protein is CASSIQGKPQHF.

The table lists this clonotype with many counts. The genes are TRBV7-2 and TRBJ2-5, with a weak D call TRBD1 (5 bases). Germline lookup yields CDR1 SGHTA and CDR2 FQGNSA. Trimming cost V 3 bases and J 6 bases, with 17 bases left between them. This CDR3 contains 15 residues. The CDR3 loop is CASSFSPRQGKTQYF. In DNA form, the CDR3 reads TGTGCCAGCAGCTTTTCCCCTAGGCAGGGAAAGACCCAGTACTTC.

This clonotype appeared a few times. The chain uses TRBV19 and TRBJ1-2, with D perhaps TRBD1 (5 bases). The germline V and J ends were trimmed by 0 bases and 8 bases, with 10 bases remaining between them. The CDR3 is made up of 13 amino acids. The germline V gene encodes CDR1 LNHDA and CDR2 SQIVND (reference sequence). This chain's CDR3 is CASSIDQGWGYTF. The CDR3 nucleotides are TGTGCCAGTAGTATAGATCAGGGTTGGGGCTACACCTTC.

The chain links TRBV6-1 to TRBJ2-3; D not certain. The CDR3 has 13 residues. With 6 bases removed from V and 3 bases from J, the gap between germline ends came to 10 bases. Germline V gene sequence: CDR1 MNHNS, CDR2 SASEGT. CDR3 sequence: CASSHKFTDTQYF. The CDR3 DNA sequence: TGTGCCAGCAGCCACAAGTTTACAGATACGCAGTATTTT.